The T cell receptor (beta chain) described here comes from a study of OX40 agonist ivuxolimab in advanced cancers. Overall study: The patients' treatment was ivuxolimab, an agonistic anti-OX40 (CD134) antibody. Ivuxolimab was administered intravenously to patients at 0.01 to 10 mg/kg every 2 weeks.

CDR1 and CDR2 (germline): SEHNR, FQNEAQ (reference sequence). The CDR3 spans 18 residues. V lost 1 base to trimming and J lost 0 bases, with 16 bases between them. Study results and limitations: Part of the nonresponder group also had normalized T-cell clonal expansion that was low. The study found that CD8+ T cells averaged more expanded clones than CD4+.

To note about this clone: Its specificity is not known.

Clones were sequenced by immunoSEQ multiplex PCR, and TCRdb holds only the in-frame ones, with some missing. Altogether tens of thousands of clones are present, 70% to 90% being singletons, with the ten largest covering 2.4%. The starting material was CD4+ or CD8+ T cells sorted from blood, obtained in a trial of the OX40 agonist ivuxolimab. The chain combines TRBV7-9 with TRBJ1-3; no clear D gene. The receptor was derived from an adult with an advanced solid tumor such as melanoma, head and neck, liver or kidney cancer. CDR3 nucleotide sequence: TGTGCCAGCAGCTTAGGATTGAGTGGGAGATTCTCTGGAAACACCATATATTTT. Its translation is CASSLGLSGRFSGNTIYF.